This T cell receptor beta chain was sequenced for a study of OX40 agonist ivuxolimab in advanced cancers. Regarding the study in general: Ivuxolimab was a fully human IgG2 agonistic monoclonal antibody targeting the costimulatory receptor OX40 (CD134). Intravenous ivuxolimab was administered to patients every 2 weeks at six dose levels: 0.01, 0.1, 0.3, 1.5, 3 and 10 mg/kg. Of the roughly 52 patients in dose escalation, around 20 had hepatocellular carcinoma, some 15 had melanoma, 9 had renal cell carcinoma and 9 had head and neck cancer. In the dose-escalation cohort, 65% to 90% of patients were male, and the mean age was roughly 60 years, with a range of roughly 20 to 85. Patients were allowed to have had prior anti-PD-1, anti-PD-L1 or anti-CTLA-4 therapy, and 40% of the dose-escalation patients had previously received checkpoint inhibitors. Three dose-escalation patients achieved partial responses, one with hepatocellular carcinoma and two with cutaneous melanoma. Peripheral TCRbeta sequencing was intended to test whether TCR sequence diversity was altered and clonal T-cell expansion was caused by ivuxolimab. The paper covers the monotherapy dose-escalation part of the phase I ivuxolimab trial, which included N ≈ 57 patients. Overall results and qualifications from the work: In partial responders in the 0.1-3.0 mg/kg groups, normalized peripheral clonal expansion was found to be among the lowest, especially among CD8+ T cells. Low levels of normalized T-cell clonal expansion were also seen in some patients who did not respond. Which antigens the clonally expanded peripheral T cells were specific for was not determined. At doses from 0.1 to 3.0 mg/kg, clonal expansion was seen in both CD4+ and CD8+ blood T cells between baseline and week 6. On average, CD8+ T cells showed more expanded clones than CD4+ T cells after ivuxolimab.

Genomic DNA was isolated from the sorted cells so that the TCRbeta CDR3 region could be sequenced. The immunoSEQ Assay was used for sequencing of TCRbeta CDR3 regions. Drawn from immuneACCESS, this table holds only the in-frame rearrangements with V and J called that TCRdb kept. Clones are partly lost; checked studies trace under half to an unresolved V gene and leave the rest unexplained. Recorded for this sample are more than 10,000 clones; around 83% of them occurred a single time. 35% to 50% of the sample is taken by the ten largest. V lost 4 bases and J lost 5 bases; the stretch between them is 18 bases long. The CDR3 goes from the cysteine to the phenylalanine over 16 residues. The sequence is cut down to CDR3 DNA, 48 bases in frame from base 1. Looking up the germline V gene yields CDR1 MDHEN and CDR2 SYDVKM. A word on this clone: Its recognized antigen is unknown. No quality values exist for individual bases; no much larger clone is one base distant.

The trial excluded patients who had a history of autoimmune disease or who were on systemic immunosuppression. Peripheral blood for TCR sequencing was collected from all dose cohorts at baseline, on cycle 4 day 1, and on cycle 7 day 1. The samples were drawn from a first-in-human, open-label, multicenter phase I dose-escalation trial of ivuxolimab. Adults with locally advanced or metastatic head and neck squamous cell, hepatocellular, melanoma or renal cell carcinoma were enrolled in the trial. Before TCR sequencing, CD4+ and CD8+ T cells were separately sorted from peripheral blood. The chain uses TRBV28 and TRBJ1-5; no D gene can be assigned with confidence. The TCR originated in an adult with an advanced solid tumor such as melanoma, head and neck, liver or kidney cancer. This specimen consisted of CD4+ or CD8+ T cells sorted from blood, obtained in a trial of the OX40 agonist ivuxolimab. In nucleotide form, the sequence is TGTGCCAGCAGTTCCCAGCAATCAGTGCTGCATCAGCCCCAGCATTTT. It translates as CASSSQQSVLHQPQHF.